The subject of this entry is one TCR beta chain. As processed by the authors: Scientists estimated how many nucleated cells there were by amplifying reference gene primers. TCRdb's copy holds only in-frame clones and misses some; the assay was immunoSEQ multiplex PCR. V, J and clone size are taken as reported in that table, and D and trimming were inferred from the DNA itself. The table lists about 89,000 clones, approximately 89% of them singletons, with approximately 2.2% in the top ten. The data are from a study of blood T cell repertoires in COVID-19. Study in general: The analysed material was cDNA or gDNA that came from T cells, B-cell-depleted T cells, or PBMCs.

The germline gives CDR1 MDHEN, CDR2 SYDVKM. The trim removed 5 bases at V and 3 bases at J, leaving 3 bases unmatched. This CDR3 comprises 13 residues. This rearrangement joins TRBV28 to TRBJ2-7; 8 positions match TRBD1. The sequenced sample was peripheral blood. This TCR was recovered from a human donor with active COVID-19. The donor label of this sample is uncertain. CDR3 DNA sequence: TGTGCCAGCAGTATAGGACAGGGCTACGAGCAGTACTTC. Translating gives CASSIGQGYEQYF.